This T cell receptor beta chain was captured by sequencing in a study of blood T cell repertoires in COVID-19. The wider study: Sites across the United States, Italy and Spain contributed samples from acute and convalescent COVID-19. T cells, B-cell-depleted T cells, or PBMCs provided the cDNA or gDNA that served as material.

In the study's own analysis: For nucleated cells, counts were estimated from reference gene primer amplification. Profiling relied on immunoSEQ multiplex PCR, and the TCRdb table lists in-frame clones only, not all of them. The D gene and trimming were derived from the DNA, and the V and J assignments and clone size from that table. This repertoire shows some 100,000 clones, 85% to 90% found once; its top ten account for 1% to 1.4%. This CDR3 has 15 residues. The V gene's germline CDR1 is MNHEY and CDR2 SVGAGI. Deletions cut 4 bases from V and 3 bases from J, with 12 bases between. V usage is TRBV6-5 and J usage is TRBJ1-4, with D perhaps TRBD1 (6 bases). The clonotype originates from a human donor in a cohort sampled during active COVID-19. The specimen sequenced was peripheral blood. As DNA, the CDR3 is TGTGCCAGCAGTTCAGGGTGGGGGCCTAATGAAAAACTGTTTTTT. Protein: CASSSGWGPNEKLFF.